The rows below give T cell receptor beta chains drawn from one sample of a study of T cells after posttransplantation cyclophosphamide. Method: immunoSEQ multiplex PCR; TCRdb's copy keeps in-frame clones and lacks some. The profile shows around 9,200 clones, about 88% of them singletons. Sequencing was performed on memory CD4+ T cells sorted from PBMCs. These receptor sequences come from a woman aged 55-70 years in good health, CMV-negative, and a related stem cell transplant donor. CDR3s include the opening cysteine and the closing phenylalanine or tryptophan. The order of the fields is D gene, V gene, J gene, CDR3 DNA, CDR3 protein. A D gene is named only where the DNA matches it firmly.

TRBD2,TRBV7-2,TRBJ2-3,TGTGCCAGCAAACCGGGAGGGACAGATACGCAGTATTTT,CASKPGGTDTQYF
.,TRBV30,TRBJ2-7,TGTGCCTGGAGAAGGCAGGGAGGCTACGAGCAGTACTTC,CAWRRQGGYEQYF
.,TRBV27,TRBJ2-2,TGTGCCAGCAGTCTGAACACCGGGGAGCTGTTTTTT,CASSLNTGELFF
TRBD1,TRBV6-1,TRBJ2-7,TGTGCCAGCAGTGTACAGGGGTTGGACTACGAGCAGTACTTC,CASSVQGLDYEQYF
.,TRBV29-1,TRBJ2-5,TGCAGCGTCCTCCCCCAAGAGACCCAGTACTTC,CSVLPQETQYF
TRBD1,TRBV7-6,TRBJ1-2,TGTGCCAGCAGCCTGACAGGGTCCCTAAGTGGCTACACCTTC,CASSLTGSLSGYTF
.,TRBV5-1,TRBJ1-6,TGCGCCAGCAGCTTGACAGGTTCCAGCTCCTATAATTCACCCCTCCACTTT,CASSLTGSSSYNSPLHF
TRBD1,TRBV7-9,TRBJ1-2,TGTGCCAGCAGCTCATGGACAGGGAACACTAACTATGGCTACACCTTC,CASSSWTGNTNYGYTF
.,TRBV5-6,TRBJ2-3,TGTGCCAGCAGCTTGGTGAGGCGGACAGATACGCAGTATTTT,CASSLVRRTDTQYF
TRBD1,TRBV19,TRBJ1-2,TGTGCCAGTAGTATTTCAGGGGGCGCCTTCAATGGCTACACCTTC,CASSISGGAFNGYTF
TRBD2,TRBV5-1,TRBJ2-3,TGCGCCAGCAGCTCCCCTACTAGCGGGAGGGCCGGGACAGATACGCAGTATTTT,CASSSPTSGRAGTDTQYF